These 5 T cell receptor beta chains were sequenced from one sample in a study of blood T cell repertoires in COVID-19. Sequenced by immunoSEQ multiplex PCR; TCRdb stores in-frame clones only, minus some. The sample contains about 210,000 clones, roughly 82% of which appear only once. Specimen: peripheral blood. The source of these receptors is a woman in her 40s with acute or convalescent COVID-19.

The chain joins TRBV6-6 to TRBJ2-2, with a tentative D call TRBD1 (6 bases). Trimming took 5 bases from V and 0 from J, leaving 10 bases between them. Germline CDR1 reads MNHNY; CDR2 reads SVGAGI (reference sequence). The CDR3 runs to 15 residues. The CDR3 reads CASSLDRSNTGELFF. The CDR3, as DNA: TGTGCCAGCAGTCTAGACAGGTCGAACACCGGGGAGCTGTTTTTT.

The count of this clone is one. In nucleotides, the CDR3 is TGTGCCAGCAGTGACTCCAGGACACCTCAATACGAGCAGTACTTC. Its translation is CASSDSRTPQYEQYF. The chain employs TRBV6-4 and TRBJ2-7, with D possibly TRBD1 on 5 matching bases. With 0 bases removed from V and 4 bases from J, the gap between germline ends came to 13 bases. The CDR3 is made up of 15 amino acids. Germline values: CDR1 MRHNA, CDR2 SNTAGT.

CDR3 bases: TGTGCCAGCTCACCGGAGAACAGGGGGCATGGCTACACCTTC. The encoded protein is CASSPENRGHGYTF. The V and J genes are TRBV18 and TRBJ1-2; 9 positions match TRBD1. The germline V gene has CDR1 KGHSH and CDR2 LQKENI. The CDR3 sequence is 14 residues long. V lost 3 bases and J lost 6; bases outside the gene matches: 5.

This chain uses TRBV5-4 with TRBJ2-3; tentatively, D is TRBD1 (6 bases). Germline CDR1 SGHNT, CDR2 YYREEE (reference sequence). V was trimmed by 3 bases and J by 2 bases, leaving 10 bases between them. The CDR3 is 14 residues long. DNA of the CDR3: TGTGCCAGCAGCTACCGGGACAACACAGATACGCAGTATTTT. It codes for CASSYRDNTDTQYF.

V gene TRBV5-1 combines with J gene TRBJ1-1; 7 bases map to TRBD1. Unmatched junction bases numbered 5, after V lost 1 base and J lost 5 bases. The CDR3 contains 14 residues. Germline CDR1 reads SGHRS; CDR2 reads YFSETQ. CDR3 bases: TGCGCCAGCAGCTTGCGGGACAGAGGGACTGAAGCTTTCTTT. Encoded protein: CASSLRDRGTEAFF. The variable domain in full, completed from reference TRBV5-1 and TRBJ1-1, reads KAGVTQTPRYLIKTRGQQVTLSCSPISGHRSVSWYQQTPGQGLQFLFEYFSETQRNKGNFPGRFSGRQFSNSRSEMNVSTLELGDSALYLCASSLRDRGTEAFFGQGTRLTVV.